The clone carrying this TCR beta chain has a count of ten or more. CDR3 length: 13 residues. CDR1 KGHDR and CDR2 SFDVKD come from the germline V gene. V lost 6 bases and J lost 4, with 11 bases in between. The library targeted TCRbeta and was prepared with unique molecular identifiers. TCRdb redid the calling of the PCR reads with MiXCR, one entry per CDR3 protein. The sample yields tens of thousands of distinct CDR3 sequences, 7% to 8% seen once. The sample originates from a study of T-cell reconstitution after alpha-beta-depleted transplantation in children. The rearrangement links TRBV24-1 to TRBJ2-5, with D maybe TRBD2 (5 bases). This receptor was identified in a human donor who donated a stem cell graft to a child with acute lymphoblastic leukemia. This sample comprised PBMCs from the stem cell graft donor, obtained from the stem cell graft. The CDR3 region is CATSSGDRETQYF. CDR3 bases: TGTGCCACCAGTTCCGGGGATAGAGAGACCCAGTACTTC.